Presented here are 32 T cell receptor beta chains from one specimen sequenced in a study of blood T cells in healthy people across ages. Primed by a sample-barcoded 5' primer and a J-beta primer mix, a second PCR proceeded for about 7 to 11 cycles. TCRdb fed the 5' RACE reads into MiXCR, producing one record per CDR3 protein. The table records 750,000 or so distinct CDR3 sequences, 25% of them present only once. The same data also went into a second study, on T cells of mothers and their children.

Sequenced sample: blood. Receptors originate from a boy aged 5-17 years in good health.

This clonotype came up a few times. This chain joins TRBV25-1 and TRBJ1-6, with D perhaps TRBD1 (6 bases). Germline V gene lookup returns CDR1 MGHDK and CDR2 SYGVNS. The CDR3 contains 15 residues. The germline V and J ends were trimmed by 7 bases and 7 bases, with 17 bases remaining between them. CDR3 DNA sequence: TGTGCCAGCACCGCCACAGGGAGGGACAATTCACCCCTCCACTTT. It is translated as CASTATGRDNSPLHF.

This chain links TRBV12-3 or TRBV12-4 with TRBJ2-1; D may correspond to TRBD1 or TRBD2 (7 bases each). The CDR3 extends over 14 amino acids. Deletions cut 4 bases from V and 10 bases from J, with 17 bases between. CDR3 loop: CASSSGLGGREQFF. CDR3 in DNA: TGTGCCAGCAGTTCCGGACTAGGGGGCAGAGAGCAGTTCTTC.

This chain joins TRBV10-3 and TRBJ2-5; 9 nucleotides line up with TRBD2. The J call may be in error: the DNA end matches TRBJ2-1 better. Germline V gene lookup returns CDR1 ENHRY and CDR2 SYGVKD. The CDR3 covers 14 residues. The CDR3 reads CAIRASGASYEQFF. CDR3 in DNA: TGTGCCATCAGGGCTAGCGGGGCCTCTTATGAGCAGTTCTTC.

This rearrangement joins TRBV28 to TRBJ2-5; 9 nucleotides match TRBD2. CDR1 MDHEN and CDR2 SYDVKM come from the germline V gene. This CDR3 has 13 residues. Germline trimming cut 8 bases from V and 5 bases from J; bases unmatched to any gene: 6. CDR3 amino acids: CASGYSGGETQYF. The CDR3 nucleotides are TGTGCCAGCGGATATAGCGGGGGTGAGACCCAGTACTTC.

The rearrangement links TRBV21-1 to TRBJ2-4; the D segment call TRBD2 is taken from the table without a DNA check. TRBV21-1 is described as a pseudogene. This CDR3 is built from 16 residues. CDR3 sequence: CASSKETRGAKNIQYF. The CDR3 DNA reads TGTGCCAGCAGCAAAGAGACCCGGGGGGCCAAAAACATTCAGTACTTC.

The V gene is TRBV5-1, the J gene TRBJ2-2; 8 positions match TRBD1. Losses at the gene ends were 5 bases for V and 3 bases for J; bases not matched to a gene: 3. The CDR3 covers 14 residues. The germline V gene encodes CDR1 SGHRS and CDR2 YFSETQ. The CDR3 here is CASRRTGYTGELFF. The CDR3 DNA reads TGCGCCAGCAGAAGGACAGGGTACACCGGGGAGCTGTTTTTT.

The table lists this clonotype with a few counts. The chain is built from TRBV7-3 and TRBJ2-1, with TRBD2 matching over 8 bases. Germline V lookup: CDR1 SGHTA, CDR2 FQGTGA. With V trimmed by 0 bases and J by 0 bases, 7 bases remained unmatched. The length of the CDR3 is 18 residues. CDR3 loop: CASSLTSGARSSYNEQFF. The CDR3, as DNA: TGTGCCAGCAGCTTAACTAGCGGGGCCAGGAGCTCCTACAATGAGCAGTTCTTC.

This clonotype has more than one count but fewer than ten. CDR3 residues: CASNVGRTTYNEQFF. The CDR3 nucleotides are TGTGCCAGTAATGTGGGCAGAACTACCTACAATGAGCAGTTCTTC. J is TRBJ2-1 and V is TRBV19, with D unresolved. This CDR3 spans 15 amino acids. CDR1 and CDR2 (germline): LNHDA, SQIVND (reference sequence). Trimming took off 7 bases at V and 2 bases at J, with 15 bases between the two ends.

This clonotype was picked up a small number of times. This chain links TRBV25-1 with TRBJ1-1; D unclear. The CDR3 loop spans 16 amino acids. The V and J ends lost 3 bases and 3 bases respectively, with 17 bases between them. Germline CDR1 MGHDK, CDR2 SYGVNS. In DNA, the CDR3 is TGTGCCAGCAGTGACCTCCCTGACCCGGAGGACACTGAAGCTTTCTTT. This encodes CASSDLPDPEDTEAFF.

CDR3 amino acids: CASSLHSGRSDTQYF. The DNA for the CDR3 is TGTGCCAGCAGCTTACATAGCGGGAGGTCAGATACGCAGTATTTT. V is TRBV7-8 and J is TRBJ2-3; TRBD2 aligns across 10 bases. Germline V gives CDR1 SGHVS, CDR2 FQNEAQ. Trimming took 2 bases from V and 4 from J; bases not matched to a gene: 3. This CDR3 spans 15 amino acids.

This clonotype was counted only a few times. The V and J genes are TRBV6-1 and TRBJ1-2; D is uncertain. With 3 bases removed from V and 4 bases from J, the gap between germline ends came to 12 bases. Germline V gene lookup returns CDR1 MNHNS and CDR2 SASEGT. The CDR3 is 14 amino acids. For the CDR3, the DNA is TGTGCCAGCAGTGAGCCCTACTTTGGCTATGGCTACACCTTC. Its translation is CASSEPYFGYGYTF.

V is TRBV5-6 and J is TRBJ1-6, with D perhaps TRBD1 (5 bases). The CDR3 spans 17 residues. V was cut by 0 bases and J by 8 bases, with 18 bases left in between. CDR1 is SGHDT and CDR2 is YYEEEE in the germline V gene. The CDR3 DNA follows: TGTGCCAGCAGCTTGGAGGGGACCGGGATTGGGGATTCACCCCTCCACTTT. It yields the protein CASSLEGTGIGDSPLHF.

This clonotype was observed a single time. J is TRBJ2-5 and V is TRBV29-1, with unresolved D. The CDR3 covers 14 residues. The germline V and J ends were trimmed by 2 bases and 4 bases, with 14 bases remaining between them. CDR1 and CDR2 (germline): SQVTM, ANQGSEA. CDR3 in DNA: TGCAGCGTTGAATGGCCCGATAACGGAGAGACCCAGTACTTC. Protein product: CSVEWPDNGETQYF. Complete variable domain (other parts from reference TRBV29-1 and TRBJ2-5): SAVISQKPSRDICQRGTSLTIQCQVDSQVTMMFWYRQQPGQSLTLIATANQGSEATYESGFVIDKFPISRPNLTFSTLTVSNMSPEDSSIYLCSVEWPDNGETQYFGPGTRLLVL.

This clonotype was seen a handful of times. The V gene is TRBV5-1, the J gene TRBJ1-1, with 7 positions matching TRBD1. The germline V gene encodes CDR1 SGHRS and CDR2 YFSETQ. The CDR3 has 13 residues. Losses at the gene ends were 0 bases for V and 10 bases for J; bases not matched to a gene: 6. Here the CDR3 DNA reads TGCGCCAGCAGCTTGGCGGTAACAGGGGTAGCTTTCTTT. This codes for CASSLAVTGVAFF.

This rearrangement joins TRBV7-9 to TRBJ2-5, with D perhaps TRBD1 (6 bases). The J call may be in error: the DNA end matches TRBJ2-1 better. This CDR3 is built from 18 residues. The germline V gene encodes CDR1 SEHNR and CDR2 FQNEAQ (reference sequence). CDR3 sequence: CASSLGLLRGEATNEQFF. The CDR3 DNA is TGTGCCAGCAGCTTAGGTCTTCTCAGGGGAGAGGCGACAAATGAGCAGTTCTTC.

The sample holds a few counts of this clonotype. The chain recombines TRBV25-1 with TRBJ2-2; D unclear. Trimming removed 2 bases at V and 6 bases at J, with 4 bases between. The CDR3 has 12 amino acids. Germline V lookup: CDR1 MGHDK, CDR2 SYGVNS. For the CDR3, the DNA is TGTGCCAGCAGTGAAAGGTCCGGGGAGCTGTTTTTT. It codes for CASSERSGELFF.

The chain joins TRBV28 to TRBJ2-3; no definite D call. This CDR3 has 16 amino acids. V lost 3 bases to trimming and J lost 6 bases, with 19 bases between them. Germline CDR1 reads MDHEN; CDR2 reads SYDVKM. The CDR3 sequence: CASSFSLGASFDTQYF. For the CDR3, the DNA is TGTGCCAGCAGTTTTTCGTTAGGAGCCTCCTTCGATACGCAGTATTTT.

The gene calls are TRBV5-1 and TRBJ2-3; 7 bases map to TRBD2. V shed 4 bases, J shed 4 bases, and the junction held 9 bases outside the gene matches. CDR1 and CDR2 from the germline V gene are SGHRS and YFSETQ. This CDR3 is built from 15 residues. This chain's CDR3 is CASSPLGREADTQYF. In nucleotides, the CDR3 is TGCGCCAGCAGCCCCCTAGGCCGGGAGGCAGATACGCAGTATTTT.

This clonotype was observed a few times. The CDR3 region is CASSRDFFKSNEQFF. CDR3 sequence (DNA): TGTGCCAGCAGCCGGGACTTTTTCAAGAGCAATGAGCAGTTCTTC. This rearrangement joins TRBV2 to TRBJ2-5, with TRBD2 as a possible D gene (6 bases). Judging by the DNA end, TRBJ2-1 fits better; the J call may be wrong. Germline V CDR1 and CDR2: SNHLY, FYNNEI. The CDR3 consists of 15 residues.

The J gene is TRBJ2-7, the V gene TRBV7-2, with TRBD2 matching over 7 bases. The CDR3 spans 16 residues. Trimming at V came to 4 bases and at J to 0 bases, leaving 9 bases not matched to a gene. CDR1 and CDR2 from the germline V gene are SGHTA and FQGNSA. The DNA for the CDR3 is TGTGCCAGCAGCTCCCCCCGGGGGGACCTCTCCTACGAGCAGTACTTC. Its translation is CASSSPRGDLSYEQYF.

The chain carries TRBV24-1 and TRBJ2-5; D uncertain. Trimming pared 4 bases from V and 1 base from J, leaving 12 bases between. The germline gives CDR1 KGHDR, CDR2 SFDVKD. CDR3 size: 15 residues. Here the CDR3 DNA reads TGTGCCACCAGTGACCAGAAGGCGGTCCAAGAGACCCAGTACTTC. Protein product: CATSDQKAVQETQYF.

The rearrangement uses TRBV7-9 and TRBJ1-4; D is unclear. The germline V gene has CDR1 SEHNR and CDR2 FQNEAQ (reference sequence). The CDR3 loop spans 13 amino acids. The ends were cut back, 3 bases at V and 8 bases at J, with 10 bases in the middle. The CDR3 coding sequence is TGTGCCAGCAGCTTCGCGGGCGAAGAAAAACTGTTTTTT. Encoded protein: CASSFAGEEKLFF.

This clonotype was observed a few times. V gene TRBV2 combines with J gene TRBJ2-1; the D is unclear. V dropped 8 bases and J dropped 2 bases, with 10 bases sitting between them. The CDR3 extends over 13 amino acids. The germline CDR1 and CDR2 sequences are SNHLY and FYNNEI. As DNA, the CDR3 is TGTGCCAGCGGCGGAACTCCCTACAATGAGCAGTTCTTC. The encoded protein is CASGGTPYNEQFF.

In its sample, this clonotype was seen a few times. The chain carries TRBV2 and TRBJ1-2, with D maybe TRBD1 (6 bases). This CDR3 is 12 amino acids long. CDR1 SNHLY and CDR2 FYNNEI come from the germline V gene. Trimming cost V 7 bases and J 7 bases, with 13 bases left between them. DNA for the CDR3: TGTGCCAGCACGTACAGGGCTGGTGGCTACACCTTC. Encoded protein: CASTYRAGGYTF.

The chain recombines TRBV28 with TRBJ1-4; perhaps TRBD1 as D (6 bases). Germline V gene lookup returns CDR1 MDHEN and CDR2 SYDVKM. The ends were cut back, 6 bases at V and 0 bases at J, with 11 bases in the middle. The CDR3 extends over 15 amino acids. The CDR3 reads CASRVHRATNEKLFF. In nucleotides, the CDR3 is TGTGCCAGCAGGGTCCACAGGGCAACTAATGAAAAACTGTTTTTT.

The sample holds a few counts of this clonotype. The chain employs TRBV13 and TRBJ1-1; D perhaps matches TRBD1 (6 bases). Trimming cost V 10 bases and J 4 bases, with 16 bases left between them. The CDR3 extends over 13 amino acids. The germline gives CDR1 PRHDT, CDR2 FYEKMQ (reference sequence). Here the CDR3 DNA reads TGTGCCACCCTTGACAGGTTGGGCACTGAAGCTTTCTTT. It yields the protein CATLDRLGTEAFF.

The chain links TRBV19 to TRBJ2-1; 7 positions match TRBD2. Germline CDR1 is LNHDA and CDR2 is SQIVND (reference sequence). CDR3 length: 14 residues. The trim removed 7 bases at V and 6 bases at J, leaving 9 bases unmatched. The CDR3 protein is CASMRAGAPNEQFF. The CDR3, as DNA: TGTGCCAGTATGAGGGCGGGAGCCCCCAATGAGCAGTTCTTC.

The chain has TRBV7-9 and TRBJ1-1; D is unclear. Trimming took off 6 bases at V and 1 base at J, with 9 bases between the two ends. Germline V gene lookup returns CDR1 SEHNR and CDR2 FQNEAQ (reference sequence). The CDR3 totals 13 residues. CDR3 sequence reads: CASSYEENTEAFF. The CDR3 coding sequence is TGTGCCAGCAGTTATGAGGAGAACACTGAAGCTTTCTTT.

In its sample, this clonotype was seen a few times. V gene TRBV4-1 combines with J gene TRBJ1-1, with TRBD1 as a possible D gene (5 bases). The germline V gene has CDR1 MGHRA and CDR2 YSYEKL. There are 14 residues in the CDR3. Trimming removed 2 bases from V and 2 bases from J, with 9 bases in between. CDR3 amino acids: CASSQPTGNTEAFF. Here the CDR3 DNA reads TGCGCCAGCAGCCAACCTACAGGTAACACTGAAGCTTTCTTT.

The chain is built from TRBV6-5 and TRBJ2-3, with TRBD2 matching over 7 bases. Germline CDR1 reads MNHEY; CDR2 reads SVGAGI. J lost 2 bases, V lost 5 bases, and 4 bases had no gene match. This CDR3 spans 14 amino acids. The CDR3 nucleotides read TGTGCCAGCAGTCCACGGGAGGTCACAGATACGCAGTATTTT. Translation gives CASSPREVTDTQYF.

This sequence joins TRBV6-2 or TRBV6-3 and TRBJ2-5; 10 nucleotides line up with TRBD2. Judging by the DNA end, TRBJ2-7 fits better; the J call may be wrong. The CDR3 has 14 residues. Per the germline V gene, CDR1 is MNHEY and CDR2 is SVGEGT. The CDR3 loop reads CASGSGGIVYEQYF. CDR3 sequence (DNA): TGTGCCAGCGGTAGCGGGGGGATCGTCTACGAGCAGTACTTC.

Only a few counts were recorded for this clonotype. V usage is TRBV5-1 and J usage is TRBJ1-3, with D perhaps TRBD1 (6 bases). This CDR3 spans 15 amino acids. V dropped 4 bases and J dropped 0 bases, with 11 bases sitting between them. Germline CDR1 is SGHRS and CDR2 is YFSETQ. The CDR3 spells CASSTAQGSGNTIYF. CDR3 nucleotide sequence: TGCGCCAGCAGCACTGCACAGGGCTCTGGAAACACCATATATTTT.